This paragraph reports one TCR beta chain. What this receptor recognizes is not known. No base quality values were provided; no much bigger clone lies one nucleotide off. The library was built by means of the immunoSEQ multiplex PCR assay. The multiplex PCR relied on a mix of 60 forward primers for TCR Vbeta segments and 13 reverse primers for TCR Jbeta segments. The CDR3 region of rearranged TCR beta genes was amplified from genomic DNA by a multiplex PCR assay. Amplified TCR beta libraries were sequenced as 87-base-pair reads on the Illumina HiSeq System. On the authors' methods: In a later analysis, 77 million or so unique TCR beta chains were counted across the 500 to 700 repertoires, and roughly 11 million of these chains were shared by at least two donors. Raw reads were error-corrected and collapsed into unique sequences by a nearest-neighbor algorithm in which closely related sequences were merged to remove PCR and sequencing errors. V, D and J gene segments were assigned by aligning CDR3 sequences to IMGT reference sequences. For a sequence to be retained, a match of at least six nucleotides was required to both a V gene segment and a J gene segment. A rearrangement was called productive if the CDR3 had no stop codons and remained in frame with V and J, and every other rearrangement was called non-productive. Following IMGT convention, CDR3 was defined as the stretch from the second conserved V-encoded cysteine to the conserved J-encoded phenylalanine. Sequences without an unambiguous match to a single V gene segment were excluded from the earlier analysis of almost 600 of the donors. In an earlier analysis of 587 of the donors, V segments were called functional above 56.7% productive rearrangements and were called segregating when the between-donor standard deviation exceeded 5%. A statistical classification framework was built for diagnosing cytomegalovirus status from the catalog of TCR beta chain sequences. In a later analysis, V and J genes were assigned by comparing TCR nucleotide sequences against IMGT/GENE-DB human TR gene sequences. Using the TCRdist pipeline, a later analysis assigned CDR3 sequences along with most-parsimonious VDJ recombination scenarios. In a later analysis, every TCR beta chain was defined by the combination of its CDR3 amino acid sequence and its V-gene family, and reads without a unique V-gene family were dropped. A later analysis removed roughly 590 highly shared, low-generation-probability nucleotide sequences to deal with suspected cross-contamination and a sequencing artifact. In a later analysis, a clonal expansion index was calculated for each public chain from normalized within-repertoire ranks of inferred template counts. Generation probabilities in a later analysis came from a VDJ recombination model fitted to out-of-frame rearrangements, and those results were checked against IGoR. Hypergeometric tests were used in a later analysis to score TCR-TCR, TCR-HLA and TCR-CMV co-occurrence, with a repertoire-size bias correction applied to the TCR pairs. A later analysis estimated false discovery rates by permuting HLA or CMV assignments 20 times. In a later analysis, co-occurring TCRs were grouped using DBSCAN, and TCRdist sequence similarity was added for clustering within HLA-allele-positive subsets. For co-occurrence clustering, repertoires with fewer than 30,000 or more than 120,000 public chains were excluded, along with four or five repertoires with anomalous nucleotide sharing. Entries here come from immuneACCESS through TCRdb and include only in-frame sequences with V and J called. Some clones fail to appear in such tables; in the studies checked, an unresolved V gene covers under half of the shortfall, and the cause of the remainder is unknown. V, J and clone size derive from that table, while D and trimming were established from the DNA sequence. The table for this sample lists over 150,000 clones; 70% to 80% of them were counted only once. In total, the top ten clones hold around 1.3% of the sample.

These data belong to a study of cytomegalovirus exposure and HLA in healthy donors listed by TCRdb under 2017. In terms of the full investigation: An earlier analysis of roughly 570 of the donors reported approximately 280 Gb of sequence data and 95 million to 120 million unique TCR beta sequences obtained from roughly 180 million T cells. Roughly 300 gigabases of sequencing data and roughly 81 million unique TCR sequences made up an early release that covered approximately 620 HLA-typed donors. Of the 398 genotyped donors, 65% to 90% fell in the genetic ancestry cluster associated with self-reported Caucasian donors. The aim of the study was to test whether cataloging public T cell receptors could identify signatures of past pathogen exposure. The T cell repertoires of under 700 subjects were profiled by immunosequencing and related to cytomegalovirus serostatus. In addition to the first cohort of about 650 subjects, a separate validation cohort of over 90 different subjects was used. To predict cytomegalovirus infection status, the study brought together high-throughput TCR immunosequencing, statistical association of individual TCRs with disease status, and machine learning. A later analysis re-analyzed previously published TCR beta repertoires from hundreds of donors and added high-resolution HLA genotyping to study TCR occurrence patterns. Rather than drawing on any new phenotypic data, the later analysis identified candidate immune exposures from TCR beta sequences and the way those sequences occurred across donors. An earlier analysis of approximately 630 of the donors applied high-throughput TCR beta sequencing to assess whether each TCR beta V gene segment acted as functional or pseudogenic. Donor age, sex, ethnicity and CMV serostatus were collected together with the repertoire data. A later genetic analysis used genome-wide SNP genotypes for about three fifths of the 666 donors, treating that subset as a discovery cohort. All discovery cohort repertoires had been generated on a single sequencing platform. HLA typing included class I and class II loci at four-digit resolution. Typing coverage differed by locus: A, B, C, DRB1 and DQB1 were typed in roughly 620-640 donors, DQA1 in approximately 520, DPA1 in 600 to 610, and DPB1 in 450 to 480. Five DR-DQ haplotypes were handled as single units for association and clustering, since linkage in the cohort was strong. On average, roughly 240,000 unique TCR beta nucleotide sequences were sequenced per donor among roughly 430 genotyped donors of the cohort, with roughly 18% of those sequences being non-productive.

The investigation overall reported the following: It was suggested by the authors that the approach could potentially be generalized to other disease states and immunological phenotypes. A cluster of highly shared sequence variants was judged likely to be a technical artifact of the sequencing pipeline. Across donors, most TCR sequences were observed very rarely, whereas some public TCRs were present in many individuals. CMV serostatus was the only immune exposure information available for the cohort. Compared with the approximately 710-donor mean, donors in an Asian-associated ancestry cluster had fewer N-insertions in productive TCRs, according to a later genetic analysis. Most CMV-associated TCR beta chains appeared to be HLA-restricted in a later analysis, and the HLA associations seemed to be driven largely by CMV exposure. In the study, some 180 TCR beta chains were listed as associated with cytomegalovirus. Because HLA typing was unavailable for some donors at each locus, only the typed subset was used in association tests. In a later analysis, several top co-occurrence clusters were reported to appear linked to parvovirus B19, influenza, CMV and Epstein-Barr virus. Broadly in line with IMGT annotations, most TCR beta V segments showed up in productive rearrangements about 87% or about 30% of the time in an earlier analysis of 587 of the donors. Compared with equally common non-associated chains, HLA-associated TCR beta chains in a later analysis were more clonally expanded and had lower generation probabilities. Sequencing depth was assumed to be roughly uniform across donors in the presence/absence analyses, though that assumption may not hold. V-gene and J-gene trimming of TCR beta chains was associated with a missense DCLRE1C variant in a later genetic analysis, and the association was replicated in an independent cohort. The classifier was reported to diagnose cytomegalovirus status with high specificity and sensitivity in both the original cohort and the validation cohort. Specific HLA alleles were associated with more than 15,000 TCR beta sequences at a false discovery rate of 0.05 in a later analysis. Linkage disequilibrium might explain the correlated functional status among segregating V segments, but an unknown experimental factor could not be excluded. Approximately 18 rarely observed V segments, including chromosome 9 orphons, were excluded from the earlier analysis of several hundred of the donors because counts were too low. A later analysis found that TCR association rates varied across HLA loci, with DRB1 alleles showing the most associated TCRs and HLA-C alleles the fewest. A further reported finding was that TCR beta sequences accurately predicted the HLA-A and HLA-B alleles for most subjects in the first cohort. Strong co-occurrence of HLA alleles, especially DR and DQ, made assigning TCR associations to individual alleles difficult. Only TCR beta chains were sequenced in this cohort, and the absence of alpha or paired-chain data limited detectable features. A few of the identified cytomegalovirus-associated TCR beta chains were confirmed in vitro to be specific for cytomegalovirus antigens.

In total, fewer than 750 healthy bone marrow donors made up the cohort. Cohort members were all nominally healthy when sampled, although unrecorded immune exposures were likely present. The donor was CMV seronegative and belonged to the group of 350 or so seronegative cohort members. A peripheral blood sample was collected from each donor, and TCR beta sequencing was performed on peripheral blood mononuclear cells. Genomic DNA extraction from the blood cell samples was performed with the Qiagen DNeasy Blood Extraction Kit. The receptor's source is a woman aged 45-65 years in good health and CMV-seronegative. Sequencing was carried out using PBMCs.

The DNA sequence is TGTGCCAGCAGCCGCGATGGATGGAGCGGGGGCCAAAGCCCCTACGAGCAGTACTTC. This encodes CASSRDGWSGGQSPYEQYF. The V and J segments used are TRBV28 and TRBJ2-7, and 8 bases in between align with TRBD2. CDR1 and CDR2, looked up from the germline V gene, are MDHEN and SYDVKM. The CDR3 covers 19 residues, taking in both the cysteine and the phenylalanine. Just the 57-base CDR3 DNA is kept, in frame starting at base 1. Unmatched junction bases come to 21, with V trimmed by 6 bases and J by 2 bases.